The sequence of this T cell receptor beta chain was determined in a study of blood T cells in healthy people across ages. Whole-study results and caveats: Getting older went along with TCR beta diversity per million T cells dropping roughly linearly.

This clonotype was counted ten times or more. Its antigen is as yet unknown. Per-sample PBMC isolation yielded at least 6.5 million cells. Primers used in a second PCR of about 7 to 12 cycles were a sample-barcoded 5' primer and a J-beta primer mix. Every sample gave at least 2.5 million paired-end reads containing CDR3. TCRdb reprocessed the 5' RACE reads with MiXCR, giving one entry per CDR3 protein. The sample yields more than 550,000 distinct CDR3 sequences, over 20% seen once. The material sequenced was blood. This receptor was identified in a man between 65 and 85 years old in good health.

The CDR3 nucleotides are TGTGCCAGCAGCTTAGGGGGACAGGCCTATGGCTACACCTTC. Its translation is CASSLGGQAYGYTF. The chain employs TRBV7-8 and TRBJ1-2; 8 bases agree with TRBD1. Germline CDR1 reads SGHVS; CDR2 reads FQNEAQ. J was trimmed by 4 bases and V by 1 base; bases with no gene match: 2. The CDR3 runs to 14 residues.